This entry lists 30 T cell receptor beta chains sequenced from one sample in a study of blood T cell repertoires in COVID-19. The method was immunoSEQ multiplex PCR; TCRdb's version includes in-frame clones alone and lacks a portion of them. The repertoire holds 200,000 to 250,000 clones, with approximately 85% as singletons. Source material: peripheral blood. The receptor source for this set is a woman aged 65 to 85 with COVID-19, enrolled during active disease.

In its sample, this clone was seen a few times. The chain recombines TRBV4-2 with TRBJ1-2; 8 nucleotides line up with TRBD1. CDR3 length: 18 residues. V was pared by 4 bases and J by 0 bases, with 13 bases of the junction left unmatched. CDR1 and CDR2 from the germline V gene are LGHNA and YNFKEQ. The CDR3 spells CASSPSITPDRANYGYTF. The CDR3 coding sequence is TGTGCCAGCAGCCCCTCCATTACCCCGGACAGGGCTAACTATGGCTACACCTTC.

The CDR3 reads CASTGTGLVSEAFF. The CDR3 DNA reads TGTGCCAGTACCGGGACAGGGCTTGTTTCTGAAGCTTTCTTT. The chain has TRBV19 and TRBJ1-1; 9 nucleotides match TRBD1. The CDR3 spans 14 residues. The J segment lost 6 bases and the V segment lost 7 bases, leaving 9 bases of the junction unmatched. Germline CDR1 LNHDA, CDR2 SQIVND (reference sequence).

The CDR3: CASSLPATRGYSNYEQYF. The CDR3 bases are TGTGCCAGCAGCTTACCCGCTACCCGGGGGTACTCCAACTACGAGCAGTACTTC. This chain connects TRBV11-2 to TRBJ2-7; D is perhaps TRBD2 (6 bases). The V gene lost 2 bases and the J gene lost 3 bases, with 23 bases spanning the gap. Germline lookup yields CDR1 SGHAT and CDR2 FQNNGV. This CDR3 region has 18 residues.

The chain is built from TRBV5-5 and TRBJ2-3, with TRBD2 matching 12 bases. There are 16 residues in the CDR3. Germline loops: CDR1 SGHKS, CDR2 YYEKEE (reference sequence). V shed 1 base and J 4 bases; nucleotides not matched to a gene: 4. CDR3 nucleotides: TGTGCCAGCAGCTTGTTACTAGCGGGAGGTGCAGATACGCAGTATTTT. It is translated as CASSLLLAGGADTQYF.

The gene calls are TRBV7-3 and TRBJ2-3; 7 bases map to TRBD2. Trimming at V came to 4 bases and at J to 2 bases, leaving 21 bases not matched to a gene. The CDR3 covers 20 residues. Germline V gene sequence: CDR1 SGHTA, CDR2 FQGTGA. The chain's CDR3 is CASSSATLIAERGFTDTQYF. CDR3 nucleotide sequence: TGTGCCAGCAGCTCGGCCACCCTTATAGCGGAGCGGGGATTCACAGATACGCAGTATTTT.

The rearrangement uses TRBV3-1 (or the pseudogene TRBV3-2) and TRBJ1-2; D may be TRBD1 (6 bases). Germline loops: CDR1 LGHDT, CDR2 YNNKEL (reference sequence). The CDR3 sequence is 16 residues long. The germline V and J ends were trimmed by 0 bases and 8 bases, with 19 bases remaining between them. This CDR3 is CASSQDLGGSRKGYTF. The CDR3 DNA is TGTGCCAGCAGCCAAGACTTAGGGGGTTCTAGAAAAGGCTACACCTTC.

The chain couples TRBV2 to TRBJ1-1; D is uncertain. Per germline, CDR1 SNHLY and CDR2 FYNNEI. This CDR3 spans 15 amino acids. Trimming took off 2 bases at V and 4 bases at J, with 14 bases between the two ends. The CDR3 region is CASSEIGEMGTEAFF. For the CDR3, the DNA is TGTGCCAGCAGTGAAATCGGGGAAATGGGCACTGAAGCTTTCTTT. The variable domain in full, with the rest retrieved from reference TRBV2 and TRBJ1-1, is EPEVTQTPSHQVTQMGQEVILRCVPISNHLYFYWYRQILGQKVEFLVSFYNNEISEKSEIFDDQFSVERPDGSNFTLKIRSTKLEDSAMYFCASSEIGEMGTEAFFGQGTRLTVV.

This sequence joins TRBV19 and TRBJ2-2, with 14 bases aligning to TRBD2. Trimming at V came to 5 bases and at J to 7 bases, leaving 6 bases not matched to a gene. Germline-derived CDR1 and CDR2 are LNHDA and SQIVND (reference sequence). The CDR3 covers 16 residues. The chain's CDR3 is CASSPGLAGVSGELFF. CDR3 coding DNA: TGTGCCAGTAGTCCGGGACTAGCGGGAGTGAGCGGGGAGCTGTTTTTT.

V gene TRBV7-9 combines with J gene TRBJ2-1, with 12 bases fitting TRBD2. The CDR3 runs 16 residues. V lost 3 bases to trimming and J lost 7 bases; unmatched junction nucleotides: 7. Germline V gives CDR1 SEHNR, CDR2 FQNEAQ (reference sequence). The CDR3 loop reads CASSLGRLAGVNEQFF. The CDR3 coding sequence is TGTGCCAGCAGCTTGGGAAGACTAGCGGGAGTTAATGAGCAGTTCTTC.

This clone has just a few counts. This rearrangement joins TRBV10-3 to TRBJ2-5; weak D call: TRBD1 (5 bases). The CDR3 is 15 residues long. Trimming removed 4 bases from V and 5 bases from J, with 17 bases in between. CDR1 is ENHRY and CDR2 is SYGVKD in the germline V gene. The CDR3 loop is CAISAPGAGHETQYF. As DNA, the CDR3 is TGTGCCATCAGTGCTCCCGGAGCAGGGCACGAGACCCAGTACTTC.

J is TRBJ1-3 and V is TRBV3-1 (or the pseudogene TRBV3-2); 7 nucleotides line up with TRBD1. This CDR3 region has 15 residues. With 5 bases clipped from V and 4 bases from J, the junction kept 8 bases outside the gene matches. Germline V gives CDR1 LGHDT, CDR2 YNNKEL (reference sequence). In DNA form, the CDR3 reads TGTGCCAGCAGCGAAACGACAGGGTTCGGAAACACCATATATTTT. It translates to CASSETTGFGNTIYF.

V usage is TRBV3-1 (or the pseudogene TRBV3-2) and J usage is TRBJ2-7; D unclear. Germline V gene data show CDR1 as LGHDT and CDR2 as YNNKEL (reference sequence). The CDR3 contains 15 residues. V was clipped by 0 bases and J by 5 bases, with 14 bases between them. The CDR3 reads CASSQDRLRRDEQYF. The CDR3 DNA reads TGTGCCAGCAGCCAAGATCGGCTAAGACGGGACGAGCAGTACTTC.

The chain carries TRBV7-3 and TRBJ1-6; D remains ambiguous. Germline loops: CDR1 SGHTA, CDR2 FQGTGA. The CDR3 spans 14 residues. Trimming took off 0 bases at V and 13 bases at J, with 13 bases between the two ends. This CDR3 is CASSLTFPGGPLHF. The CDR3 region has the DNA TGTGCCAGCAGCTTAACGTTTCCGGGAGGTCCCCTCCACTTT.

The chain links TRBV7-9 to TRBJ2-5; possibly TRBD1 for D (5 bases). This CDR3 is built from 15 residues. The ends were cut back, 1 base at V and 2 bases at J, with 11 bases in the middle. Germline assignment: CDR1 SEHNR and CDR2 FQNEAQ (reference sequence). The CDR3 coding sequence is TGTGCCAGCAGCTTAGGGCCAGGGTGGCAAGAGACCCAGTACTTC. As protein: CASSLGPGWQETQYF. The full variable domain, in which reference TRBV7-9 and TRBJ2-5 provide the parts outside the CDR3, is DTGVSQNPRHKITKRGQNVTFRCDPISEHNRLYWYRQTLGQGPEFLTYFQNEAQLEKSRLLSDRFSAERPKGSFSTLEIQRTEQGDSAMYLCASSLGPGWQETQYFGPGTRLLVL.

This rearrangement joins TRBV10-2 to TRBJ1-5; D not certain. CDR1 and CDR2 from the germline V gene are WSHSY and SAAADI. Trimming cost V 3 bases and J 4 bases, with 13 bases left between them. CDR3 length: 15 residues. CDR3 nucleotide sequence: TGCGCCAGCAGTGATATCGGGTTCCCTAATCAGCCCCAGCATTTT. Amino acids: CASSDIGFPNQPQHF.

This clone was observed a few times. This rearrangement joins TRBV11-3 to TRBJ2-1; TRBD1 matches 9 bases. The CDR3 consists of 14 residues. CDR1 and CDR2 from the germline V gene are SGHNT and YENEEA. The junction had 6 bases not matched to a gene; V was cut back by 5 bases and J by 7 bases. CDR3 sequence reads: CASSRTGVVNEQFF. As DNA, the CDR3 is TGTGCCAGCAGCAGGACAGGGGTGGTTAATGAGCAGTTCTTC.

Of note for this clone: The same CDR3 arises from other DNA sequences in this sample as well. The chain joins TRBV10-3 to TRBJ1-1; maybe TRBD1 (5 bases). The germline V gene has CDR1 ENHRY and CDR2 SYGVKD. The CDR3 runs to 14 residues. The V and J ends lost 3 bases and 1 base respectively, with 9 bases between them. The CDR3 is CAISDRGGNTEAFF. CDR3 in DNA: TGTGCCATCAGTGATCGGGGGGGGAACACTGAAGCTTTCTTT.

The chain carries TRBV24-1 and TRBJ2-3; 10 bases fit TRBD1. Germline V gene data show CDR1 as KGHDR and CDR2 as SFDVKD. This CDR3 is built from 15 residues. V trimming: 4 bases; J trimming: 3 bases; junction bases outside the gene matches: 3. This chain's CDR3 is CATSEWTGGTDTQYF. The CDR3 nucleotides read TGTGCCACCAGTGAGTGGACAGGGGGGACAGATACGCAGTATTTT.

The chain joins TRBV3-1 (or the pseudogene TRBV3-2) to TRBJ1-6; D possibly corresponds to TRBD1 (6 bases). V gave up 2 bases and J gave up 6 bases, with 14 bases separating them. This CDR3 spans 16 amino acids. The germline V gene encodes CDR1 LGHDT and CDR2 YNNKEL (reference sequence). CDR3 amino acids: CASSQIRGRSNSPLHF. The CDR3 region has the DNA TGTGCCAGCAGCCAAATCAGGGGCCGGAGTAATTCACCCCTCCACTTT.

The chain has TRBV6-6 and TRBJ1-6; D unclear. V shed 4 bases and J shed 0 bases, with 10 bases lying between them. Looked up from germline, CDR1 is MNHNY and CDR2 is SVGAGI (reference sequence). This CDR3 contains 16 residues. The DNA of the CDR3 is TGTGCCAGCAGTTTTGGCTCGGGCTCCTATAATTCACCCCTCCACTTT. Translated, it gives CASSFGSGSYNSPLHF.

The gene calls are TRBV2 and TRBJ1-2, with 8 positions matching TRBD1. The CDR3 extends over 14 amino acids. V dropped 6 bases and J dropped 4; count of bases not matched to a gene: 7. From germline, CDR1 is SNHLY and CDR2 FYNNEI. The CDR3 reads CASSAQGVLYGYTF. The CDR3 DNA sequence: TGTGCCAGCAGCGCACAGGGGGTCCTCTATGGCTACACCTTC.

V gene TRBV19 combines with J gene TRBJ1-2, with a weak D call TRBD1 (5 bases). Germline-derived CDR1 and CDR2 are LNHDA and SQIVND (reference sequence). The V end was cut by 0 bases, the J end by 4 bases, with 9 bases between. CDR3 length equals 14 residues. CDR3 in amino acids: CASSIDWQGYGYTF. The CDR3 nucleotides read TGTGCCAGTAGTATAGATTGGCAGGGCTATGGCTACACCTTC.

The rearrangement links TRBV19 to TRBJ1-6; D ambiguous. The V end was cut by 4 bases, the J end by 5 bases, with 12 bases between. CDR3 length: 15 amino acids. Germline V CDR1 and CDR2: LNHDA, SQIVND (reference sequence). DNA for the CDR3: TGTGCCAGTAGTACCCAACTTTCTAATAATTCACCCCTCCACTTT. As protein: CASSTQLSNNSPLHF.

The chain carries TRBV7-3 and TRBJ1-2, with TRBD1 matching 8 bases. The CDR3 is 14 residues long. Per the germline V gene, CDR1 is SGHTA and CDR2 is FQGTGA. With V trimmed by 4 bases and J by 4 bases, 5 bases remained unmatched. The CDR3 protein is CASSWGTGAYGYTF. CDR3 bases: TGTGCCAGCAGCTGGGGGACAGGCGCCTATGGCTACACCTTC. The full variable domain, with the rest looked up from reference TRBV7-3 and TRBJ1-2, is GAGVSQTPSNKVTEKGKYVELRCDPISGHTALYWYRQSLGQGPEFLIYFQGTGAADDSGLPNDRFFAVRPEGSVSTLKIQRTERGDSAVYLCASSWGTGAYGYTFGSGTRLTVV.

The chain combines TRBV2 with TRBJ2-7; 8 bases fit TRBD1. V shed 4 bases, J shed 1 base, and the junction held 6 bases outside the gene matches. Germline-derived CDR1 and CDR2 are SNHLY and FYNNEI. The CDR3 sequence is 15 residues long. CDR3 bases: TGTGCCAGCAGTGTTGTACGACAGGGGTCCTACGAGCAGTACTTC. It codes for CASSVVRQGSYEQYF.

The chain links TRBV19 to TRBJ1-6; D is unclear. Per germline, CDR1 LNHDA and CDR2 SQIVND (reference sequence). V was shortened by 5 bases and J by 8 bases, with 19 bases between the two germline ends. CDR3 length: 16 residues. The DNA for the CDR3 is TGTGCCAGTAGTGATCCCGGACTGTCGCGTGATTCACCCCTCCACTTT. Translated: CASSDPGLSRDSPLHF.

The count of this clone is one. The chain joins TRBV9 to TRBJ1-1, with a tentative D call TRBD1 (6 bases). Trimming removed 0 bases at V and 4 bases at J, with 13 bases between. The germline V gene encodes CDR1 SGDLS and CDR2 YYNGEE. CDR3 size: 15 residues. Here the CDR3 reads CASSVVPGGGTEAFF. The CDR3 DNA reads as TGTGCCAGCAGCGTAGTTCCGGGGGGCGGCACTGAAGCTTTCTTT.

This chain uses TRBV11-2 with TRBJ1-6; TRBD1 is a possible D gene (5 bases). Germline V gene sequence: CDR1 SGHAT, CDR2 FQNNGV. This CDR3 is 12 amino acids long. The V gene lost 8 bases and the J gene lost 5 bases, with 7 bases spanning the gap. CDR3 DNA sequence: TGTGCCAGCGGACAAAATAATTCACCCCTCCACTTT. The encoded protein is CASGQNNSPLHF.

The genes are TRBV4-1 and TRBJ1-1; D ambiguous. The CDR3 covers 15 residues. The germline gives CDR1 MGHRA, CDR2 YSYEKL. V gave up 4 bases and J gave up 0 bases, with 12 bases separating them. In nucleotides, the CDR3 is TGCGCCAGCAGCCCCGCGACAATCATGAACACTGAAGCTTTCTTT. It is translated as CASSPATIMNTEAFF.

CDR3 sequence: CATSDPRGTGGDEQFF. CDR3 DNA: TGTGCCACCAGTGACCCCAGGGGGACAGGGGGCGATGAGCAGTTCTTC. V and J are TRBV24-1 and TRBJ2-1; 12 positions match TRBD1. This CDR3 comprises 16 residues. V dropped 4 bases and J dropped 8; count of bases not matched to a gene: 8. Germline V gene lookup returns CDR1 KGHDR and CDR2 SFDVKD.